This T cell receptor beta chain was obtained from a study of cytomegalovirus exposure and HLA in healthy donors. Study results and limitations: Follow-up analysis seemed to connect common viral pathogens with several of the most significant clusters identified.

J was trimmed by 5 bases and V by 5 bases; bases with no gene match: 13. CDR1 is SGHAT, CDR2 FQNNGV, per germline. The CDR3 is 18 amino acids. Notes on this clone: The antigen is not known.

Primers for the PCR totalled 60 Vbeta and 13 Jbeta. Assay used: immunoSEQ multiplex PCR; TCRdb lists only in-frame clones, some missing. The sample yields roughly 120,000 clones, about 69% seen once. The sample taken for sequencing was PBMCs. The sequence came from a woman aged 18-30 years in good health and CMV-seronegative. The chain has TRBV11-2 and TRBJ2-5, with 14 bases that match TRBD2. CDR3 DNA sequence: TGTGCCAGCAGCCCGGGACTAGCGGGGGCGACTGGGGGGGAGACCCAGTACTTC. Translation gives CASSPGLAGATGGETQYF.